The 9 T cell receptor beta chains below all came from one sample that was sequenced in a study of T cells in localized non-small cell lung cancer. Method: immunoSEQ multiplex PCR; TCRdb's copy keeps in-frame clones and lacks some. The sample carries tens of thousands of clones, around 75% recorded once. This specimen consisted of PBMCs, obtained before any cancer treatment. The receptor source for this set is a woman between 40 and 69 years old with stage II squamous cell lung carcinoma.

The CDR3 nucleotides are TGTGCCAGCGTTATAAGGGCCATGAACACTGAAGCTTTCTTT. Translation gives CASVIRAMNTEAFF. This rearrangement joins TRBV5-8 to TRBJ1-1; D is undetermined. This CDR3 has 14 residues. The germline V gene has CDR1 SGHTS and CDR2 YDEGEE. Trimming pared 7 bases from V and 0 bases from J, leaving 13 bases between.

This clone was seen just once. The J gene is TRBJ1-1, the V gene TRBV11-3; 7 bases are shared with TRBD1. The germline V gene encodes CDR1 SGHNT and CDR2 YENEEA. The length of the CDR3 is 13 residues. With V trimmed by 5 bases and J by 2 bases, 2 bases remained unmatched. The CDR3 DNA is TGTGCCAGCAGCCGACAGGGCAACACTGAAGCTTTCTTT. Residues: CASSRQGNTEAFF. The variable domain in full, with the rest retrieved from reference TRBV11-3 and TRBJ1-1, is EAGVVQSPRYKIIEKKQPVAFWCNPISGHNTLYWYLQNLGQGPELLIRYENEEAVDDSQLPKDRFSAERLKGVDSTLKIQPAELGDSAVYLCASSRQGNTEAFFGQGTRLTVV.

This clone was seen a single time. The V gene is TRBV28, the J gene TRBJ2-3; TRBD2 agrees at 10 bases. Germline CDR1 reads MDHEN; CDR2 reads SYDVKM. This CDR3 has 14 amino acids. V lost 7 bases to trimming and J lost 8 bases; unmatched junction nucleotides: 9. The CDR3 region is CASIEREGWGTQYF. The CDR3 DNA sequence: TGTGCCAGCATCGAGCGGGAGGGTTGGGGTACGCAGTATTTT.

The chain has TRBV2 and TRBJ1-4; D may be TRBD1 (5 bases). V lost 1 base, J lost 4 bases, and 13 bases lay in between. In germline, CDR1 is SNHLY, CDR2 FYNNEI. This CDR3 contains 16 residues. The CDR3 sequence is CASSEESAGNNEKLFF. In DNA form, the CDR3 reads TGTGCCAGCAGTGAAGAGTCGGCAGGGAATAATGAAAAACTGTTTTTT. Full variable domain (rest looked up from reference TRBV2 and TRBJ1-4): EPEVTQTPSHQVTQMGQEVILRCVPISNHLYFYWYRQILGQKVEFLVSFYNNEISEKSEIFDDQFSVERPDGSNFTLKIRSTKLEDSAMYFCASSEESAGNNEKLFFGSGTQLSVL.

V and J are TRBV6-6 and TRBJ1-5; 10 nucleotides align to TRBD1. This CDR3 has 14 amino acids. Germline CDR1 and CDR2: MNHNY and SVGAGI (reference sequence). With V trimmed by 6 bases and J by 5 bases, 4 bases remained unmatched. CDR3 nucleotide sequence: TGTGCCAGCAGCACCGGGACAGGGGATCAGCCCCAGCATTTT. Amino acids: CASSTGTGDQPQHF.

V and J are TRBV11-2 and TRBJ2-7; D tentatively reads TRBD1 or TRBD2 (5 bases each). CDR3 length: 15 amino acids. CDR1 and CDR2 (germline): SGHAT, FQNNGV. V gave up 4 bases and J gave up 3 bases, with 16 bases separating them. In DNA form, the CDR3 reads TGTGCCAGCAGCTCCGTAAGAGGGGTCAACTACGAGCAGTACGTC. Amino acid sequence: CASSSVRGVNYEQYV.

This chain joins TRBV2 and TRBJ2-2; D is unclear. The CDR3 totals 14 residues. Germline V lookup: CDR1 SNHLY, CDR2 FYNNEI. The ends were cut back, 2 bases at V and 1 base at J, with 5 bases in the middle. The chain's CDR3 is CASSELLNTGELFF. CDR3 coding DNA: TGTGCCAGCAGTGAACTCCTGAACACCGGGGAGCTGTTTTTT. Full variable domain (rest looked up from reference TRBV2 and TRBJ2-2): EPEVTQTPSHQVTQMGQEVILRCVPISNHLYFYWYRQILGQKVEFLVSFYNNEISEKSEIFDDQFSVERPDGSNFTLKIRSTKLEDSAMYFCASSELLNTGELFFGEGSRLTVL.

The rearrangement uses TRBV4-1 and TRBJ2-3; D perhaps matches TRBD2 (5 bases). V was shortened by 0 bases and J by 5 bases, with 6 bases between the two germline ends. The CDR3 runs to 13 residues. In germline, CDR1 is MGHRA, CDR2 YSYEKL. This CDR3 reads CASSQEEVDTQYF. Here the CDR3 DNA reads TGCGCCAGCAGCCAAGAGGAGGTAGATACGCAGTATTTT.

The chain is built from TRBV5-6 and TRBJ2-7; a weak D match, TRBD2 (5 bases). This CDR3 contains 15 residues. The germline V and J ends were trimmed by 2 bases and 0 bases, with 12 bases remaining between them. CDR1 is SGHDT and CDR2 is YYEEEE in the germline V gene. The CDR3 coding sequence is TGTGCCAGCAGCTTCGCGTCAAGCGGCTCCTACGAGCAGTACTTC. This sequence encodes CASSFASSGSYEQYF.